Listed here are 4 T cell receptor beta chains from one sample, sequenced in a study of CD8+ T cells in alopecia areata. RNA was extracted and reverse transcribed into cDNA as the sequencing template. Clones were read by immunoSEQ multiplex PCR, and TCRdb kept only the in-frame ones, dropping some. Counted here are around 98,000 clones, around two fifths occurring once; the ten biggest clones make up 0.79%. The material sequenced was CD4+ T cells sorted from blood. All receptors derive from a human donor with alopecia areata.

DNA of the CDR3: TGTGCCAGCAGGCGGTTCGGGGGAAACTATGGCTACACCTTC. Protein product: CASRRFGGNYGYTF. This chain links TRBV5-4 with TRBJ1-2, with D possibly TRBD1 on 5 matching bases. There are 14 residues in the CDR3. CDR1 and CDR2 (germline): SGHNT, YYREEE (reference sequence). The ends were cut back, 5 bases at V and 2 bases at J, with 13 bases in the middle.

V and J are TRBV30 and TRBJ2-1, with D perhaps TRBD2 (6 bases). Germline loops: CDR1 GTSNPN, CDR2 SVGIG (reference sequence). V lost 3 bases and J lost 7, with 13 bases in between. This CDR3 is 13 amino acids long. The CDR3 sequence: CAWRDLGRNEQFF. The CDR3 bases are TGTGCCTGGAGAGACTTGGGGAGGAATGAGCAGTTCTTC.

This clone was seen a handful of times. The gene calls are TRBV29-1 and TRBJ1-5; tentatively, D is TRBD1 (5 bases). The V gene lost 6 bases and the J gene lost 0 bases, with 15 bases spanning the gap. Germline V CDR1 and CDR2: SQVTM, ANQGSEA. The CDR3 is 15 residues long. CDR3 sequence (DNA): TGCAGCGTGCTAGTGGTAGGGGATAGCAATCAGCCCCAGCATTTT. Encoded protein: CSVLVVGDSNQPQHF.

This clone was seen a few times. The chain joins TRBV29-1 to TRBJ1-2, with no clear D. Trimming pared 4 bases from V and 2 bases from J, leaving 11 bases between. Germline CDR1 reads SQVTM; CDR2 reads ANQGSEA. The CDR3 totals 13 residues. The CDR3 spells CSVGGSTNYGYTF. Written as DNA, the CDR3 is TGCAGCGTTGGTGGGAGTACGAACTATGGCTACACCTTC. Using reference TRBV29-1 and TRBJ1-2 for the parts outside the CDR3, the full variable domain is SAVISQKPSRDICQRGTSLTIQCQVDSQVTMMFWYRQQPGQSLTLIATANQGSEATYESGFVIDKFPISRPNLTFSTLTVSNMSPEDSSIYLCSVGGSTNYGYTFGSGTRLTVV.